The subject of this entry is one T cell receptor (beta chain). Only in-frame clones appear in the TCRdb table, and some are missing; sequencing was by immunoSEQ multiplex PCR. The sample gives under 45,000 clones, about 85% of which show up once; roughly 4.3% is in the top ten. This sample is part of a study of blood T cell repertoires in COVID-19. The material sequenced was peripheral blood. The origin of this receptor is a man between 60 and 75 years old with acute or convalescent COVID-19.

Written as DNA, the CDR3 is TGTGCCAGCGTTGGGGGACAGGGGGCCTTTATAGGGCACTATGGCTACACCTTC. It yields the protein CASVGGQGAFIGHYGYTF. This chain uses TRBV2 with TRBJ1-2; 12 bases line up with TRBD1. This CDR3 region has 18 residues. Trimming removed 8 bases from V and 3 bases from J; junction bases left unmatched: 16. Germline V gene sequence: CDR1 SNHLY, CDR2 FYNNEI.